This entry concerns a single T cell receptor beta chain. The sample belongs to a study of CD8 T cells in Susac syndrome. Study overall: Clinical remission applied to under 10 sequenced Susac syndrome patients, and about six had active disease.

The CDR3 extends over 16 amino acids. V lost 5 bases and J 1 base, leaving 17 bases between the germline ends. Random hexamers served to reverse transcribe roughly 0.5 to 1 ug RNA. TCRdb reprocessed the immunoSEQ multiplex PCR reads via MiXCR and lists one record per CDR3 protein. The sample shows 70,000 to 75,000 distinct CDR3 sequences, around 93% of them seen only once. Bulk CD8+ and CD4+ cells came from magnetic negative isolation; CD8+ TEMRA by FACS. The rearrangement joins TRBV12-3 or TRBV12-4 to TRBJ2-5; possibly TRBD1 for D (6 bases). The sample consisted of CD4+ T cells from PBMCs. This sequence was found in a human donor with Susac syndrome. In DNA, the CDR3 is TGTGCCAGCAGTCTGACCGTGGGGACAAGCCAAGAGACCCAGTACTTC. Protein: CASSLTVGTSQETQYF.